This entry lists 11 T cell receptor beta chains sequenced from one sample in a study of blood T cell repertoires in COVID-19. The method was immunoSEQ multiplex PCR; TCRdb's version includes in-frame clones alone and lacks a portion of them. The table includes tens of thousands of clones, roughly 87% detected once. Sequencing was performed on peripheral blood. The receptors come from a man between 45 and 60 years old with active COVID-19.

The V gene is TRBV30, the J gene TRBJ2-3; D is possibly TRBD2 (6 bases). Trimming shortened V by 0 bases and J by 8 bases, and 18 bases separated the two germline ends. The CDR3 is made up of 15 amino acids. Per the germline V gene, CDR1 is GTSNPN and CDR2 is SVGIG (reference sequence). The CDR3, as DNA: TGTGCCTGGAGTGTTGGAGCGGGTTCCGCCCCTACGCAGTATTTT. Its translation is CAWSVGAGSAPTQYF.

This chain joins TRBV6-5 and TRBJ1-1, with D perhaps matching TRBD1 (6 bases). V lost 7 bases and J lost 9, with 15 bases in between. The CDR3 runs to 12 residues. Per the germline V gene, CDR1 is MNHEY and CDR2 is SVGAGI. CDR3 nucleotides: TGTGCCAGCACTCCTTTCGGGGGGCAAGCTTTCTTT. Translated: CASTPFGGQAFF.

This CDR3 reads CASSSQGAGHNQPQHF. The DNA of the CDR3 is TGTGCCAGCAGCTCACAGGGGGCCGGGCACAATCAGCCCCAGCATTTT. V usage is TRBV7-2 and J usage is TRBJ1-5; 9 bases map to TRBD1. The J segment lost 3 bases and the V segment lost 4 bases, leaving 7 bases of the junction unmatched. CDR3 length equals 16 residues. The germline V gene encodes CDR1 SGHTA and CDR2 FQGNSA.

The chain recombines TRBV5-5 with TRBJ2-7; D might be TRBD2 (6 bases). Deletions cut 0 bases from V and 2 bases from J, with 12 bases between. The V gene's germline CDR1 is SGHKS and CDR2 YYEKEE (reference sequence). The CDR3 is 15 amino acids. The CDR3 region has the DNA TGTGCCAGCAGCTTGGGGAGGGAATCCCCCTACGAGCAGTACGTC. Its translation is CASSLGRESPYEQYV.

This rearrangement joins TRBV9 to TRBJ2-2; TRBD2 matches at 9 bases. V lost 0 bases to trimming and J lost 5 bases; unmatched junction nucleotides: 5. Looked up from germline, CDR1 is SGDLS and CDR2 is YYNGEE. This CDR3 comprises 16 residues. The CDR3 DNA reads TGTGCCAGCAGCGTAGGACTAGCGGATGATACCGGGGAGCTGTTTTTT. The encoded protein is CASSVGLADDTGELFF.

The genes are TRBV7-3 and TRBJ1-6; TRBD1 might be the D (5 bases). Deletions cut 0 bases from V and 7 bases from J, with 7 bases between. The CDR3 consists of 14 residues. Germline loops: CDR1 SGHTA, CDR2 FQGTGA. CDR3 DNA: TGTGCCAGCAGCTTAACGACAGAAAATTCACCCCTCCACTTT. Protein: CASSLTTENSPLHF.

This chain joins TRBV7-2 and TRBJ1-5; possibly TRBD1 for D (6 bases). V lost 4 bases and J 6 bases, leaving 19 bases between the germline ends. Germline lookup yields CDR1 SGHTA and CDR2 FQGNSA. The CDR3 totals 16 residues. CDR3 sequence (DNA): TGTGCCAGCAGCTCCCAGCTATCCACAGGGCTTCAGCCCCAGCATTTT. Its protein is CASSSQLSTGLQPQHF.

This clone is a singleton in its sample. This chain connects TRBV4-2 to TRBJ2-7; 12 positions match TRBD2. Germline V CDR1 and CDR2: LGHNA, YNFKEQ. The CDR3 loop spans 16 amino acids. V gave up 4 bases and J gave up 2 bases; unmatched junction bases: 6. CDR3 DNA sequence: TGTGCCAGCAGCCCGTCACTAGCGGGGGGTACCTACGAGCAGTACTTC. This encodes CASSPSLAGGTYEQYF.

This clone was counted once. The rearrangement joins TRBV13 to TRBJ2-3, with 8 bases fitting TRBD2. After removal of 5 bases from V and 3 bases from J, the junction contained 16 bases not matched to a gene. The germline gives CDR1 PRHDT, CDR2 FYEKMQ (reference sequence). CDR3 length equals 18 residues. CDR3 loop: CASSTPLWSGSPTDTQYF. CDR3 sequence (DNA): TGTGCCAGCAGCACGCCGCTTTGGAGCGGGAGTCCTACAGATACGCAGTATTTT. The full variable domain, in which reference TRBV13 and TRBJ2-3 provide the parts outside the CDR3, is AAGVIQSPRHLIKEKRETATLKCYPIPRHDTVYWYQQGPGQDPQFLISFYEKMQSDKGSIPDRFSAQQFSDYHSELNMSSLELGDSALYFCASSTPLWSGSPTDTQYFGPGTRLTVL.

V gene TRBV27 combines with J gene TRBJ1-5; a possible D gene is TRBD1 (6 bases). Germline CDR1 and CDR2: MNHEY and SMNVEV (reference sequence). Trimming took 8 bases from V and 1 from J, leaving 15 bases between them. The CDR3 has 15 residues. The CDR3 DNA follows: TGTGCCAGCCGACAGGACAGTCTCAGCAATCAGCCCCAGCATTTT. It yields the protein CASRQDSLSNQPQHF.

The V and J genes are TRBV7-8 and TRBJ2-1; no reliable D call. This CDR3 has 14 residues. Germline V CDR1 and CDR2: SGHVS, FQNEAQ. V lost 1 base and J lost 9, with 13 bases in between. CDR3: CASSLGGIGGEQFF. The CDR3 DNA is TGTGCCAGCAGCTTAGGAGGTATTGGCGGTGAGCAGTTCTTC.